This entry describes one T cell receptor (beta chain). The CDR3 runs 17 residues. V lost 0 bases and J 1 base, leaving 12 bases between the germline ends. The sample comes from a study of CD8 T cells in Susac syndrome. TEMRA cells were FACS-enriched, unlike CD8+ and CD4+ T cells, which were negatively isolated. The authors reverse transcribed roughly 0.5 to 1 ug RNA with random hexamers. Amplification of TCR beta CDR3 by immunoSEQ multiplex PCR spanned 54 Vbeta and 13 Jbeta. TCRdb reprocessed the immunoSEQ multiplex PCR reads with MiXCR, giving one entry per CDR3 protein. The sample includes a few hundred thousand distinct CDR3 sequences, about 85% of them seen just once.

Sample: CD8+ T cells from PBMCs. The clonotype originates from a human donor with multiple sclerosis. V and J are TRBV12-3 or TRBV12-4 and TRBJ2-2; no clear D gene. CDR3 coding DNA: TGTGCCAGCAGTTTAGCGTGGCTAGTTTTGAACACCGGGGAGCTGTTTTTT. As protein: CASSLAWLVLNTGELFF.